One sample yielded the 30 T cell receptor beta chains listed below, sequenced in a study of T cell repertoires in cytomegalovirus infection. These receptors are not linked to any known antigen. TCRdb passed the reads through MiXCR, listing each CDR3 protein once. The sample carries about 310,000 distinct CDR3 sequences, roughly 25% recorded once. This material consisted of cultured PBMCs, taken from culture after CMV antigen stimulation. These TCRs come from a human donor in good health (CMV status not recorded). Some clones in this sample may be carry-over from other donors' samples.

The chain joins TRBV7-9 to TRBJ2-1, with 10 nucleotides matching TRBD2. CDR1 is SEHNR, CDR2 FQNEAQ, per germline (reference sequence). The CDR3 consists of 14 residues. Losses at the gene ends were 3 bases for V and 8 bases for J; bases not matched to a gene: 4. This CDR3 is CASSLLAGADEQFF. For the CDR3, the DNA is TGTGCCAGCAGCTTGCTAGCGGGAGCGGATGAGCAGTTCTTC.

Here the CDR3 DNA reads TGTGCCAGCAGCTTAGACTTAGGGTTGCCCCAGCATTTT. Translated, it gives CASSLDLGLPQHF. J is TRBJ1-5 and V is TRBV7-2; D is uncertain. The V gene lost 1 base and the J gene lost 9 bases, with 10 bases spanning the gap. CDR3 length: 13 amino acids. CDR1 is SGHTA, CDR2 FQGNSA, per germline.

The J gene is TRBJ1-3, the V gene TRBV15, with D unclear. From germline, CDR1 is LNHNV and CDR2 YYDKDF (reference sequence). The V gene lost 3 bases and the J gene lost 8 bases, with 8 bases spanning the gap. The CDR3 runs to 12 residues. CDR3 nucleotides: TGTGCCACCAGCAGGAATAGGGACACCATATATTTT. It specifies CATSRNRDTIYF.

This clonotype was detected only a few times. V gene TRBV19 combines with J gene TRBJ2-5; D gene unclear. This CDR3 has 13 residues. V lost 8 bases and J lost 2, with 12 bases in between. The germline CDR1 and CDR2 sequences are LNHDA and SQIVND (reference sequence). The CDR3 region is CASRNSTQETQYF. The CDR3 nucleotides read TGTGCCAGTCGGAACAGTACACAAGAGACCCAGTACTTC.

The sample holds a few counts of this clonotype. This chain links TRBV7-9 with TRBJ2-2, with TRBD2 matching over 12 bases. The V gene end was trimmed by 5 bases and the J gene end by 6 bases; junction bases not matched to a gene: 4. The germline gives CDR1 SEHNR, CDR2 FQNEAQ (reference sequence). This CDR3 has 15 amino acids. The CDR3, as DNA: TGTGCCAGCAGCCAAGGGACTAGCGGGCCCGGGGAGCTGTTTTTT. It specifies CASSQGTSGPGELFF.

Note on this clonotype: Just one base apart from a much larger clone, this may be a read error. This chain links TRBV6-2 or TRBV6-3 with TRBJ2-1, with 7 bases lining up with TRBD2. The DNA matches TRBJ2-7 better at its end, which makes the J call doubtful. The CDR3 runs to 17 residues. Germline V gene data show CDR1 as MNHEY and CDR2 as SVGEGT. The CDR3 spells CASSRREWGGKPNEQYF. In DNA, the CDR3 is TGTGCCAGCAGCCGACGAGAATGGGGAGGGAAACCTAATGAGCAGTACTTC.

V and J are TRBV27 and TRBJ1-2; maybe TRBD1 (5 bases). The V and J ends lost 0 bases and 0 bases respectively, with 14 bases between them. Germline-derived CDR1 and CDR2 are MNHEY and SMNVEV (reference sequence). There are 17 residues in the CDR3. The CDR3 region has the DNA TGTGCCAGCAGTTTATCCGGGGGGACGGCCGCTAACTATGGCTACACCTTC. Translating it yields CASSLSGGTAANYGYTF.

The rearrangement links TRBV20-1 to TRBJ2-3; D is unresolved. This CDR3 is built from 14 residues. The V gene's germline CDR1 is DFQATT and CDR2 SNEGSKA (reference sequence). Trimming shortened V by 0 bases and J by 4 bases, and 11 bases separated the two germline ends. The CDR3 is CSARDAEGADTQYF. The CDR3 nucleotides read TGCAGTGCTAGAGACGCGGAAGGCGCAGATACGCAGTATTTT.

This clonotype came up a few times. J is TRBJ2-4 and V is TRBV27, with TRBD1 matching over 7 bases. The CDR3 consists of 15 residues. V was clipped by 8 bases and J by 8 bases; unmatched bases: 15. Germline CDR1 reads MNHEY; CDR2 reads SMNVEV (reference sequence). Here the CDR3 reads CASGTGVGGLDIQYF. The CDR3 coding sequence is TGTGCCAGCGGAACAGGGGTTGGGGGTCTGGACATTCAGTACTTC.

The rearrangement links TRBV28 to TRBJ2-7, with D tentatively TRBD1 (5 bases). The germline V and J ends were trimmed by 11 bases and 4 bases, with 18 bases remaining between them. Germline V gives CDR1 MDHEN, CDR2 SYDVKM. CDR3 length equals 13 residues. CDR3 in amino acids: CAASPGRVYEQYF. The DNA for the CDR3 is TGTGCCGCCAGTCCTGGCAGGGTGTACGAGCAGTACTTC.

V usage is TRBV6-2 or TRBV6-3 and J usage is TRBJ1-2; 7 positions agree with TRBD1. Losses at the gene ends were 9 bases for V and 4 bases for J; bases not matched to a gene: 11. The CDR3 is 14 residues long. Germline V gene lookup returns CDR1 MNHEY and CDR2 SVGEGT. Here the CDR3 reads CASRLQGGSYGYTF. In nucleotides, the CDR3 is TGTGCCAGTCGACTCCAAGGGGGCAGCTATGGCTACACCTTC.

V and J are TRBV10-3 and TRBJ2-5; D is possibly TRBD1 (5 bases). CDR1 ENHRY and CDR2 SYGVKD come from the germline V gene. V lost 7 bases to trimming and J lost 4 bases, with 13 bases between them. This CDR3 is built from 13 residues. The CDR3 sequence: CAIMQGPSETQYF. In DNA, the CDR3 is TGTGCCATCATGCAGGGTCCCTCAGAGACCCAGTACTTC.

V and J are TRBV7-3 and TRBJ2-3, with a tentative D call TRBD2 (6 bases). This CDR3 region has 14 residues. In germline, CDR1 is SGHTA, CDR2 FQGTGA. The ends were cut back, 8 bases at V and 2 bases at J, with 14 bases in the middle. This CDR3 reads CASSSGGDTDTQYF. Written as DNA, the CDR3 is TGTGCCAGCTCGAGCGGAGGGGACACAGATACGCAGTATTTT.

This clonotype was counted ten times or more. The rearrangement links TRBV7-2 to TRBJ1-2; no clear D gene. Germline V lookup: CDR1 SGHTA, CDR2 FQGNSA. Trimming left V 2 bases short and J 7 bases short, with 11 bases between. The CDR3 is 13 amino acids. CDR3 coding DNA: TGTGCCAGCAGCTTATTCGGGGAGTCTGGCTACACCTTC. Translating gives CASSLFGESGYTF.

This clonotype was recorded once. This sequence joins TRBV5-6 and TRBJ2-4; the match to TRBD2 covers 15 bases. Germline assignment: CDR1 SGHDT and CDR2 YYEEEE. The CDR3 is 17 amino acids. V lost 0 bases, J lost 6 bases, and 4 bases stayed unmatched. CDR3 protein: CASSLVGLAGGRNIQYF. CDR3 bases: TGTGCCAGCAGCTTGGTTGGACTAGCGGGAGGGAGAAACATTCAGTACTTC.

As to this clonotype: A read error may produce the germline difference seen at one junction end. The rearrangement uses TRBV7-7 and TRBJ2-6; 10 bases are shared with TRBD1. CDR1 and CDR2 from the germline V gene are SSHAT and FNYEAQ (reference sequence). The CDR3 consists of 18 residues. The CDR3 reads CASSATTGGSFGANVLIF. The CDR3 DNA follows: TGTGCTAGCAGCGCGACGACAGGGGGCTCCTTTGGGGCCAACGTCCTGATTTTC.

This clonotype has only a few counts. V usage is TRBV28 and J usage is TRBJ2-7; no clear D gene. CDR3 length: 13 amino acids. Germline loops: CDR1 MDHEN, CDR2 SYDVKM. In nucleotides, the CDR3 is TGTGCAACGTGGGGAACGGGCCCCTACGAGCAGTACTTC. Encoded protein: CATWGTGPYEQYF.

This clonotype was seen many times. J is TRBJ2-1 and V is TRBV7-2; D unresolved. Germline V lookup: CDR1 SGHTA, CDR2 FQGNSA. V gave up 2 bases and J gave up 7 bases, with 6 bases separating them. The CDR3 loop spans 12 amino acids. CDR3: CASSLYGNEQFF. In DNA form, the CDR3 reads TGTGCCAGCAGCTTATATGGAAATGAGCAGTTCTTC.

This clonotype came up a few times. The chain combines TRBV11-2 with TRBJ1-4, with 9 bases matching TRBD1. V shed 5 bases, J shed 8 bases, and the junction held 9 bases outside the gene matches. The CDR3 runs 15 residues. Germline assignment: CDR1 SGHAT and CDR2 FQNNGV. The CDR3: CASSDNGQGREKLFF. CDR3 DNA sequence: TGTGCCAGCAGCGATAATGGACAGGGGAGGGAAAAACTGTTTTTT.

This clonotype was seen a handful of times. The chain is built from TRBV20-1 and TRBJ2-7, with 12 bases matching TRBD2. Trimming at V came to 3 bases and at J to 2 bases, leaving 8 bases not matched to a gene. Germline assignment: CDR1 DFQATT and CDR2 SNEGSKA (reference sequence). The CDR3 sequence is 16 residues long. CDR3 region: CSARVPSGRAPYEQYF. The CDR3, as DNA: TGCAGTGCTAGGGTCCCTAGCGGGAGGGCCCCCTACGAGCAGTACTTC.

As regards this clonotype: A read error may produce the germline difference seen at one junction end. The DNA for the CDR3 is TGTGCCAGCAGTTTGCTTGGGGGGACGAGTGGCCACACCTTC. As protein: CASSLLGGTSGHTF. This chain links TRBV28 with TRBJ1-2; tentatively, D is TRBD1 (5 bases). In germline, CDR1 is MDHEN, CDR2 SYDVKM. The CDR3 contains 14 residues.

This clonotype was counted a few times. The DNA of the CDR3 is TGTGCCAGCAGTGTAGGGACAGGGTCCTATGGCTACACCTTC. This codes for CASSVGTGSYGYTF. J is TRBJ1-2 and V is TRBV6-6, with 9 bases aligning to TRBD1. Germline CDR1 and CDR2: MNHNY and SVGAGI (reference sequence). The V gene end was trimmed by 5 bases and the J gene end by 4 bases; junction bases not matched to a gene: 5. This CDR3 spans 14 amino acids.

This clonotype was seen many times. This rearrangement joins TRBV5-4 to TRBJ1-2, with D possibly TRBD1 on 5 matching bases. Trimming pared 6 bases from V and 0 bases from J, leaving 15 bases between. The CDR3 length is 15 residues. Germline V lookup: CDR1 SGHNT, CDR2 YYREEE (reference sequence). The CDR3 spells CASTPGRQPNYGYTF. CDR3 coding DNA: TGTGCCAGCACCCCCGGGAGACAGCCTAACTATGGCTACACCTTC.

This clonotype was found many times. The rearrangement links TRBV2 to TRBJ1-5, with D perhaps matching TRBD1 (5 bases). The V gene's germline CDR1 is SNHLY and CDR2 FYNNEI. This CDR3 has 15 residues. Deletions cut 4 bases from V and 4 bases from J, with 14 bases between. The CDR3 is CASSGLGGTNQPQHF. In DNA form, the CDR3 reads TGTGCCAGCAGTGGCCTGGGGGGAACGAATCAGCCCCAGCATTTT.

The chain combines TRBV20-1 with TRBJ2-1; D ambiguous. V shed 1 base and J shed 2 bases, with 15 bases lying between them. The CDR3 contains 16 residues. From germline, CDR1 is DFQATT and CDR2 SNEGSKA (reference sequence). CDR3 bases: TGCAGTGCTAGAGTTTTGGGCGGTGTGACCTACAATGAGCAGTTCTTC. Its translation: CSARVLGGVTYNEQFF.

The chain uses TRBV12-5 and TRBJ1-1; TRBD1 matches 7 bases. CDR3 size: 14 residues. From germline, CDR1 is LGHNT and CDR2 FRNRAP. Trimming removed 3 bases from V and 4 bases from J; junction bases left unmatched: 5. The CDR3 DNA follows: TGTGCTAGTGGTTTCCAAACAGGGGCCACTGAAGCTTTCTTT. Its translation is CASGFQTGATEAFF.

This clonotype has only a few counts. This rearrangement joins TRBV7-9 to TRBJ1-1, with a possible D match to TRBD1 (5 bases). The CDR3 loop spans 13 amino acids. Trimming shortened V by 9 bases and J by 5 bases, and 16 bases separated the two germline ends. Germline-derived CDR1 and CDR2 are SEHNR and FQNEAQ (reference sequence). The CDR3 reads CASAVGQQTEAFF. The CDR3, as DNA: TGTGCCAGTGCGGTGGGGCAGCAGACTGAAGCTTTCTTT.

This clonotype has ten or more counts. The chain joins TRBV7-2 to TRBJ2-5; the match to TRBD2 covers 10 bases. Germline values: CDR1 SGHTA, CDR2 FQGNSA. The junction had 4 bases not matched to a gene; V was cut back by 6 bases and J by 3 bases. There are 14 residues in the CDR3. This CDR3 reads CASRRLAGKETQYF. CDR3 nucleotide sequence: TGTGCCAGCAGGAGACTAGCGGGTAAAGAGACCCAGTACTTC. The whole variable domain, remainder taken from reference TRBV7-2 and TRBJ2-5, is GAGVSQSPSNKVTEKGKDVELRCDPISGHTALYWYRQSLGQGLEFLIYFQGNSAPDKSGLPSDRFSAERTGGSVSTLTIQRTQQEDSAVYLCASRRLAGKETQYFGPGTRLLVL.

The chain recombines TRBV28 with TRBJ2-7, with 14 bases aligning to TRBD2. The CDR3 is 17 residues long. Germline CDR1 MDHEN, CDR2 SYDVKM. V lost 6 bases to trimming and J lost 3 bases; unmatched junction nucleotides: 10. The CDR3 is CASSQVPGTSGSYEQYF. CDR3 DNA: TGTGCCAGCAGCCAAGTACCCGGGACTAGCGGGAGCTACGAGCAGTACTTC.

This clonotype was seen repeatedly, ten times or more. The chain recombines TRBV7-2 with TRBJ2-3; D might be TRBD1 or TRBD2, each matching 5 bases. There are 15 residues in the CDR3. Germline CDR1 SGHTA, CDR2 FQGNSA. Trimming took off 3 bases at V and 0 bases at J, with 10 bases between the two ends. CDR3 sequence reads: CASSLGERSTDTQYF. The CDR3 region has the DNA TGTGCCAGCAGCTTGGGGGAACGGAGCACAGATACGCAGTATTTT.